This record looks at one TCR beta chain sequence and its context. The data originate from a study of blood T cell repertoires in COVID-19. About the study: Samples taken during acute and convalescent COVID-19 were collected in the United States, Italy and Spain. From T cells, B-cell-depleted T cells, or PBMCs came the material, which was cDNA or gDNA.

Method: immunoSEQ multiplex PCR; TCRdb's copy keeps in-frame clones and lacks some. The sample holds 15,000 to 25,000 clones, about 85% seen once. Between the trimmed V and J ends, which lost 0 bases and 0 bases, there was a span of 13 bases. The germline V gene has CDR1 SGHVS and CDR2 FQNEAQ. The CDR3 length is 17 residues. The gene calls are TRBV7-8 and TRBJ2-3; no clear D. The sequenced sample was peripheral blood. The sequence came from a human donor with active COVID-19. The donor label of this sample is uncertain. This CDR3 reads CASSLARVRRSTDTQYF. CDR3 in DNA: TGTGCCAGCAGCTTAGCTCGGGTGCGGAGAAGCACAGATACGCAGTATTTT.